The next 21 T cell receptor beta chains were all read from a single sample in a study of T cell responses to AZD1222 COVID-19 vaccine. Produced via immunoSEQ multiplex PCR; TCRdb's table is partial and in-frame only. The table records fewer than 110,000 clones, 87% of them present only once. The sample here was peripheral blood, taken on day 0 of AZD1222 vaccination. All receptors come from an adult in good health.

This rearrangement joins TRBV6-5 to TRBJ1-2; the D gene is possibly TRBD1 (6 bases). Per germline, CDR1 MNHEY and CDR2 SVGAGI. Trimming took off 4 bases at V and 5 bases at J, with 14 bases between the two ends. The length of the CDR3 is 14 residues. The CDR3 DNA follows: TGTGCCAGCAGTTGGGGGGGCGCGTCATATGGCTACACCTTC. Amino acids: CASSWGGASYGYTF.

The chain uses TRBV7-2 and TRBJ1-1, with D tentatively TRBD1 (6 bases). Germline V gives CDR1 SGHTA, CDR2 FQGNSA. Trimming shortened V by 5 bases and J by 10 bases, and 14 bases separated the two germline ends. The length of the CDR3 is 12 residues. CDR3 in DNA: TGTGCCAGCAGCCCGGACAGAGCAGGAGCTTTCTTT. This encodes CASSPDRAGAFF.

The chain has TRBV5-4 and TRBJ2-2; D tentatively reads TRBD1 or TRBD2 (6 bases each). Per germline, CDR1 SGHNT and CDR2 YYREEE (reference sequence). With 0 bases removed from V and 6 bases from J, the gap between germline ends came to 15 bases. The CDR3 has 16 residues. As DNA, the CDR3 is TGTGCCAGCAGCTTGGATTCCGGGGGCTTGGCCGGGGAGCTGTTTTTT. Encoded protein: CASSLDSGGLAGELFF.

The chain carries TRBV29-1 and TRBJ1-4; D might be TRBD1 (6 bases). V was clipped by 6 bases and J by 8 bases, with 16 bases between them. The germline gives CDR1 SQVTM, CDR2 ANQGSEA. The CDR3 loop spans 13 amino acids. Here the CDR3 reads CSVLRGAGEKLFF. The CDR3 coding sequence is TGCAGCGTGCTAAGGGGGGCCGGGGAAAAACTGTTTTTT.

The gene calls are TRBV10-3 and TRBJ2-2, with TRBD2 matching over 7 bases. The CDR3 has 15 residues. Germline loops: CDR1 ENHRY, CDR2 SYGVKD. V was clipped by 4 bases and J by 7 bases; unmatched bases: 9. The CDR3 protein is CAISGGRGAIGELFF. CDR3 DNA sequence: TGTGCCATCAGTGGCGGGAGAGGGGCTATCGGGGAGCTGTTTTTT.

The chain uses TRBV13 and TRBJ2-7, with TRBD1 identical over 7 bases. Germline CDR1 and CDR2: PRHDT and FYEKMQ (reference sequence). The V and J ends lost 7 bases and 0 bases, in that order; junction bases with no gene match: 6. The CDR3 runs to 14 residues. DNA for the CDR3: TGTGCCAGCAACATGGGACAGAGCTCCTACGAGCAGTACTTC. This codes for CASNMGQSSYEQYF. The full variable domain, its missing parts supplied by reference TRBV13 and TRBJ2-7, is AAGVIQSPRHLIKEKRETATLKCYPIPRHDTVYWYQQGPGQDPQFLISFYEKMQSDKGSIPDRFSAQQFSDYHSELNMSSLELGDSALYFCASNMGQSSYEQYFGPGTRLTVT.

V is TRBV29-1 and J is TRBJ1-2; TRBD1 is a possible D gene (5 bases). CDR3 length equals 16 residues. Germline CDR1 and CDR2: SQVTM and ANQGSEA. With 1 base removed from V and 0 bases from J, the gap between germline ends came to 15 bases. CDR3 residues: CSVEGTKSSSNYGYTF. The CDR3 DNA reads TGCAGCGTTGAAGGGACAAAGAGTTCCTCTAACTATGGCTACACCTTC.

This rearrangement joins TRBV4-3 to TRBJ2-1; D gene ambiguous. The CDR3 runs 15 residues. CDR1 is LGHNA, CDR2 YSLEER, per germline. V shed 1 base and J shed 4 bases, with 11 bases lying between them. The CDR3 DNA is TGCGCCAGCAGCCAAGGAATTAAGGGTTACAATGAGCAGTTCTTC. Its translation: CASSQGIKGYNEQFF.

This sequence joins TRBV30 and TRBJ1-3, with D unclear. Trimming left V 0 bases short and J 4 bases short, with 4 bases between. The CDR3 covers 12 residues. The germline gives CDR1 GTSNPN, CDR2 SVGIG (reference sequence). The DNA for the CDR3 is TGTGCCTGGAGTGTCGTCGGAAACACCATATATTTT. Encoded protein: CAWSVVGNTIYF.

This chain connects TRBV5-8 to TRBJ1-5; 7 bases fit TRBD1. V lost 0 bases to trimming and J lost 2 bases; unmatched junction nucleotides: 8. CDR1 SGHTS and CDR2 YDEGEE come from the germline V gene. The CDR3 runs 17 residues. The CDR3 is CASSLGETGIGNQPQHF. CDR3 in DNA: TGTGCCAGCAGCTTGGGAGAGACAGGGATCGGCAATCAGCCCCAGCATTTT.

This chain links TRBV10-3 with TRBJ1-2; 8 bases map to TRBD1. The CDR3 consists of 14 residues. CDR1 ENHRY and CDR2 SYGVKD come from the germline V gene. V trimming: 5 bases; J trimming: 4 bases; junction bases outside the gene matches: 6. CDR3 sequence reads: CAISQTGAFYGYTF. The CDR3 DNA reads TGTGCCATCAGTCAGACAGGGGCCTTCTATGGCTACACCTTC.

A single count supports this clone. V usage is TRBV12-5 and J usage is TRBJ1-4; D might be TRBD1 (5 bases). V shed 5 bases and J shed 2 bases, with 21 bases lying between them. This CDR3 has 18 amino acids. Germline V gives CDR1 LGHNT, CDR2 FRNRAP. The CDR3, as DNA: TGTGCTAGTGGTGTAAACCGGGACCTTGTGCGGACTAATGAAAAACTGTTTTTT. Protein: CASGVNRDLVRTNEKLFF.

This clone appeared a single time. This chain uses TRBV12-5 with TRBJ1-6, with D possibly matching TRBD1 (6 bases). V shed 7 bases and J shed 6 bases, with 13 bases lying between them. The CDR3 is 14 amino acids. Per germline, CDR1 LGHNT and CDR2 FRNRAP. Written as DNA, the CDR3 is TGTGCTAGTGCCATGGGACACCCTAATTCACCCCTCCACTTT. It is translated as CASAMGHPNSPLHF.

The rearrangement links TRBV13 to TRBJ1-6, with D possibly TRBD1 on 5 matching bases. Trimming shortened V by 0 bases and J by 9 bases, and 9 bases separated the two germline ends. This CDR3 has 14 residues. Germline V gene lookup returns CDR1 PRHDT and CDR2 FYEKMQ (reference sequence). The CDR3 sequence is CASSLGVGGSPLHF. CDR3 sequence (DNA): TGTGCCAGCAGCTTAGGCGTGGGGGGTTCACCCCTCCACTTT.

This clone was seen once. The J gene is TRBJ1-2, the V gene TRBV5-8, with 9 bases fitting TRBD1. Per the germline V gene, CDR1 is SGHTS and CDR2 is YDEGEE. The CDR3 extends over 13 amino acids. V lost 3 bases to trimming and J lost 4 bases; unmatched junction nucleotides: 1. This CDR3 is CASSWTGAYGYTF. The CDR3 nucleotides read TGTGCCAGCAGCTGGACAGGGGCCTATGGCTACACCTTC.

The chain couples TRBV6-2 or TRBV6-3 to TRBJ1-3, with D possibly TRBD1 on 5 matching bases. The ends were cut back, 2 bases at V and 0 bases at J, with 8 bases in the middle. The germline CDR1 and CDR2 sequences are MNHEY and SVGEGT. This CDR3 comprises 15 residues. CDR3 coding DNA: TGTGCCAGCAGTTACGAGGGGATCTCTGGAAACACCATATATTTT. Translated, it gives CASSYEGISGNTIYF.

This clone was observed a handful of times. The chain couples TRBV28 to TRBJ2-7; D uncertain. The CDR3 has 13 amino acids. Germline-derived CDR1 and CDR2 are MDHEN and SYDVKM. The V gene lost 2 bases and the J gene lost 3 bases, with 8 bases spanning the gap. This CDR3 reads CASSLMLVYEQYF. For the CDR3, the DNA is TGTGCCAGCAGTTTAATGCTTGTCTACGAGCAGTACTTC. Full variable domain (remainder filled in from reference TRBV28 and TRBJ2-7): DVKVTQSSRYLVKRTGEKVFLECVQDMDHENMFWYRQDPGLGLRLIYFSYDVKMKEKGDIPEGYSVSREKKERFSLILESASTNQTSMYLCASSLMLVYEQYFGPGTRLTVT.

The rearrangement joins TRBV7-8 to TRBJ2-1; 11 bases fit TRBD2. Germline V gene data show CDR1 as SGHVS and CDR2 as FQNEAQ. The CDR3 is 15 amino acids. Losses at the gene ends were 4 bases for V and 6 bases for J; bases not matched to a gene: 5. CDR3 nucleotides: TGTGCCAGCAGCTCCCGACTAGCGGGAACCAATGAGCAGTTCTTC. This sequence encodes CASSSRLAGTNEQFF.

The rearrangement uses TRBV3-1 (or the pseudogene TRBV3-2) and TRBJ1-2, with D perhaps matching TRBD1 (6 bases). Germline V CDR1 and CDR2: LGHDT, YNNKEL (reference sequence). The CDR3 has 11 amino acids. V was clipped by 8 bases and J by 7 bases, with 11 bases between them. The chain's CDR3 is CASAQGFGYTF. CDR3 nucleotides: TGTGCCAGCGCTCAGGGGTTTGGCTACACCTTC.

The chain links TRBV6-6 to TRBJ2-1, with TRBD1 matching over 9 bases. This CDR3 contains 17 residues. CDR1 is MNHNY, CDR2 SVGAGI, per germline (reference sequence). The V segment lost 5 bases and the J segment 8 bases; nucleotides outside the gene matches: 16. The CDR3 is CASSPLAGTGFPDEQFF. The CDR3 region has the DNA TGTGCCAGCAGTCCTCTCGCCGGGACAGGGTTCCCCGATGAGCAGTTCTTC.

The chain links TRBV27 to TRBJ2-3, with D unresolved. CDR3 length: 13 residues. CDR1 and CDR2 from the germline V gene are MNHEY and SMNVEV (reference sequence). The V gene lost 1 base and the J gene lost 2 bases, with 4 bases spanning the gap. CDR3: CASSLLYTDTQYF. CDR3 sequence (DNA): TGTGCCAGCAGTTTATTATACACAGATACGCAGTATTTT.